A selection of T cell receptor beta chains follows, all from one sample in a study of T cells in Graves' hyperthyroidism and ophthalmopathy. TCRdb re-called the multiplex PCR reads through MiXCR, storing one row per CDR3 protein. Of some 350,000 distinct CDR3 sequences listed, approximately 19% are singletons. The sample was blood. These receptors were taken from a woman in her late teens or twenties with Graves' hyperthyroidism. Each CDR3 is given with its conserved first and last residue. A D gene is named only where the DNA matches it firmly. The listing skips clone size in some rows; elsewhere it reads once, few, many or a size class.

d_gene,j_gene,v_gene,abundance,len,CDR3nt,CDR3aa
TRBD2,TRBJ2-3,TRBV20-1,many,15,TGCAGTGCCTATTCGGGACTAGTACCGTCCGATACGCAGTATTTT,CSAYSGLVPSDTQYF
NA,TRBJ2-7,TRBV6-1,many,14,TGTGCCAGCAGCCGCGGAGGGGAAGCCTACGAGCAGTACTTC,CASSRGGEAYEQYF
NA,TRBJ2-5,TRBV10-3,many,14,TGTGCCATCAGTGAGTGGGAAGGGAAAGAGACCCAGTACTTC,CAISEWEGKETQYF
NA,TRBJ2-2,TRBV27,few,14,TGTGCCAGCAGTTTCTCCCGGGGGTCCGGGGAGCTGTTTTTT,CASSFSRGSGELFF
TRBD1,TRBJ2-5,TRBV19,NA,15,TGTGCCAGTAGTATCCCGGGACAGGGGATGGAGACCCAGTACTTC,CASSIPGQGMETQYF
TRBD1,TRBJ2-7,TRBV20-1,many,16,TGCAGTGCTAGAGATCCACGACAGGGTACTTTGGACGAGCAGTACTTC,CSARDPRQGTLDEQYF
NA,TRBJ2-7,TRBV27,many,14,TGTGCCAGCAGTTTATCCCCGGACACCTACGAGCAGTACTTC,CASSLSPDTYEQYF
NA,TRBJ2-2,TRBV24-1,many,15,TGTGCCACCAGTGATTACCCTGACAGGACCGGGGAGCTGTTTTTT,CATSDYPDRTGELFF
TRBD2,TRBJ2-7,TRBV12-3/TRBV12-4,few,15,TGTGCCAGCAGGGGGGGGGATCCGAGCTCCTACGAGCAGTACTTC,CASRGGDPSSYEQYF
TRBD1,TRBJ2-2,TRBV11-2,many,14,TGTGCCAGCAGCCCGACGAGGGGGCCCGGGGAGCTGTTTTTT,CASSPTRGPGELFF
TRBD2,TRBJ2-5,TRBV19,many,14,TGTGCCAGTAGGCCGGGACTACGCCAAGAGACCCAGTACTTC,CASRPGLRQETQYF
NA,TRBJ1-2,TRBV6-1,many,13,TGTGCCAGCAGCCCACGGACGGAGTATGGCTACACCTTC,CASSPRTEYGYTF
NA,TRBJ1-1,TRBV10-3,many,12,TGTGCCATCAGCGTTATGGACACTGAAGCTTTCTTT,CAISVMDTEAFF
NA,TRBJ1-5,TRBV6-1,NA,14,TGTGCCAGCGGGAGGAGGGGAGGCAATCAGCCCCAGCATTTT,CASGRRGGNQPQHF
NA,TRBJ2-7,TRBV7-2,many,15,TGTGCCAGCAGCTTAGCAGGACCCGGGAACTACGAGCAGTACTTC,CASSLAGPGNYEQYF
NA,TRBJ1-1,TRBV5-1,many,14,TGCGCCAGCAGCTTGTACTCGGGGGACACTGAAGCTTTCTTT,CASSLYSGDTEAFF
NA,TRBJ2-2,TRBV2,many,11,TGTGCCAGCGGGGGCTCCGGGGAGCTGTTTTTT,CASGGSGELFF
NA,TRBJ2-2,TRBV15,few,16,TGTGCCACCAGCAGACCTTCCGGGGGGCGCACCGGGGAGCTGTTTTTT,CATSRPSGGRTGELFF
TRBD2,TRBJ2-7,TRBV7-9,many,15,TGTGCCAGCAGCTTGAGAGGGACTACCAACTACGAGCAGTACTTC,CASSLRGTTNYEQYF
NA,TRBJ2-5,TRBV6-1,many,12,TGTGCCAGCATGGGGATGCGTGAGACCCAGTACTTC,CASMGMRETQYF
NA,TRBJ2-5,TRBV20-1,NA,11,TGCAGTGCTACTCTCACGGAGACCCAGTACTTC,CSATLTETQYF
NA,TRBJ2-7,TRBV4-1,NA,15,TGCGCCAGCAGCCTATTTGCGGGACAGTCCTACGAGCAGTACTTC,CASSLFAGQSYEQYF
NA,TRBJ1-5,TRBV28,many,15,TGTGCCAGCACCAAAGCAGGGTATAGCAATCAGCCCCAGCATTTT,CASTKAGYSNQPQHF
TRBD1,TRBJ2-7,TRBV2,many,16,TGTGCCAGCAGTGAAATCGGGACAGACTTATCCTACGAGCAGTACTTC,CASSEIGTDLSYEQYF
NA,TRBJ2-7,TRBV11-2,many,14,TGTGCCAGCAGCTTTCAGGGACCAAGCAACGAGCAGTACTTC,CASSFQGPSNEQYF
NA,TRBJ2-2,TRBV15,many,15,TGTGCCACCAGCAGAGAATCGGGGGACACCGGGGAGCTGTTTTTT,CATSRESGDTGELFF
TRBD1,TRBJ1-5,TRBV12-3/TRBV12-4,NA,12,TGTGCCAGCAGTCCGGGACAGGTGCCCCAGCATTTT,CASSPGQVPQHF
NA,TRBJ2-7,TRBV6-5,many,14,TGTGCCAGCAGTAGGACCAGGGTGGGCGGGGAGCAGTACTTC,CASSRTRVGGEQYF
NA,TRBJ2-7,TRBV18,NA,13,TGTGCCAGCTCACCCCGCGATATGAGCGAGCAGTACTTC,CASSPRDMSEQYF
NA,TRBJ1-6,TRBV7-9,many,15,TGTGCCAGCAGCCGAGGAGGCTCATCGAGTTCACCCCTCCACTTT,CASSRGGSSSSPLHF